This is a list of T cell receptor beta chains from one sample in a study of CD8 T cells in ankylosing spondylitis. MiXCR was run by TCRdb on the 5' RACE reads, yielding one entry per CDR3 protein. The sample has around 480,000 distinct CDR3 sequences, 15% to 20% seen once; the top ten hold just over 1%. Sample: blood, either unsorted or a sorted T cell fraction (not recorded which). The receptors originated from a male donor with ankylosing spondylitis. Each CDR3 is given with its conserved first and last residue. Each record gives: V gene, D gene, J gene, clone size, CDR3 protein, CDR3 DNA. A D gene is named only where the DNA matches it firmly. The size of a clone is reported for some rows only, either as once, few or many, or as a class for expanded clones.

>TRBV5-1|TRBD1|TRBJ1-6|.
CASSWGTENSPLHF
TGCGCCAGCAGCTGGGGGACAGAAAATTCACCCCTCCACTTT
>TRBV28|.|TRBJ1-1|few
CASSGTRNTEAFF
TGTGCCAGCAGTGGGACGCGGAACACTGAAGCTTTCTTT
>TRBV7-2|TRBD1|TRBJ2-7|.
CASSLRGQGNEQYF
TGTGCCAGCAGCTTAAGAGGACAGGGGAACGAGCAGTACTTC
>TRBV3-1|.|TRBJ2-1|.
CASSPPGASAKVGNNEQFF
TGTGCCAGCAGCCCCCCCGGGGCTAGCGCGAAAGTCGGCAACAATGAGCAGTTCTTC
>TRBV20-1|TRBD1|TRBJ1-1|.
CSAMGTGQNTEAFF
TGCAGTGCTATGGGGACAGGACAGAACACTGAAGCTTTCTTT
>TRBV20-1|TRBD2|TRBJ2-1|.
CSARDPGLAGGEQFF
TGCAGTGCTAGAGACCCGGGACTAGCGGGGGGTGAGCAGTTCTTC
>TRBV20-1|.|TRBJ2-2|.
CSARWGRGAGELFF
TGCAGTGCTAGATGGGGGAGGGGGGCCGGGGAGCTGTTTTTT
>TRBV30|TRBD1|TRBJ1-1|few
CAGDRRGGVEAFF
TGTGCCGGGGACAGGCGGGGAGGAGTTGAAGCTTTCTTT
>TRBV30|TRBD2|TRBJ2-5|.
CAWSRWGTSEKETQYF
TGTGCCTGGAGCCGATGGGGGACTAGCGAAAAAGAGACCCAGTACTTC
>TRBV7-2|.|TRBJ1-4|.
CASSSRRLVRGEKLFF
TGTGCCAGCAGCTCGAGAAGGTTGGTGCGAGGAGAAAAACTGTTTTTT
>TRBV5-1|TRBD1|TRBJ2-7|.
CASSLRTGTSYEQYF
TGCGCCAGCAGCTTGAGGACAGGTACCTCCTACGAGCAGTACTTC
>TRBV2|.|TRBJ1-1|many
CASSVKGPSTEAFF
TGTGCCAGCAGTGTCAAGGGTCCGAGCACTGAAGCTTTCTTT
>TRBV19|.|TRBJ2-7|few
CASSIAASYEQYF
TGTGCCAGTAGTATAGCGGCGTCCTACGAGCAGTACTTC
>TRBV18|TRBD1|TRBJ2-7|few
CASSPTGEWEQYF
TGTGCCAGCTCACCCACAGGGGAGTGGGAGCAGTACTTC
>TRBV20-1|.|TRBJ1-5|.
CSATGGQSNQPQHF
TGCAGTGCGACGGGAGGGCAGTCCAATCAGCCCCAGCATTTT
>TRBV6-1|.|TRBJ1-4|few
CASSEEVVTTNEKLFF
TGTGCCAGCAGTGAAGAGGTGGTTACAACTAATGAAAAACTGTTTTTT
>TRBV5-1|.|TRBJ1-4|.
CASSLSQGATTNEKLFF
TGCGCCAGCAGCTTATCACAGGGTGCAACAACTAATGAAAAACTGTTTTTT
>TRBV7-2|.|TRBJ1-2|.
CASSLGGGAHGYTF
TGTGCCAGCAGCTTAGGGGGAGGGGCGCATGGCTACACCTTC
>TRBV30|.|TRBJ2-1|.
CAWSPQGNEQFF
TGTGCCTGGAGTCCCCAGGGGAATGAGCAGTTCTTC
>TRBV28|TRBD2|TRBJ2-1|.
CASSPRKGLAGHNEQFF
TGTGCCAGCAGTCCCCGCAAGGGGCTAGCGGGCCACAATGAGCAGTTCTTC
>TRBV5-1|.|TRBJ2-5|few
CASSLGAKQETQYF
TGCGCCAGCAGCTTGGGGGCGAAACAAGAGACCCAGTACTTC
>TRBV29-1|TRBD1|TRBJ2-5|few
CSFLKTGSQETQYF
TGCAGCTTCCTCAAGACAGGGTCCCAAGAGACCCAGTACTTC
>TRBV7-2|TRBD2|TRBJ2-1|many
CASSPGRTSGSGRQFF
TGTGCCAGCAGCCCCGGGCGGACTAGCGGGAGCGGACGGCAGTTCTTC